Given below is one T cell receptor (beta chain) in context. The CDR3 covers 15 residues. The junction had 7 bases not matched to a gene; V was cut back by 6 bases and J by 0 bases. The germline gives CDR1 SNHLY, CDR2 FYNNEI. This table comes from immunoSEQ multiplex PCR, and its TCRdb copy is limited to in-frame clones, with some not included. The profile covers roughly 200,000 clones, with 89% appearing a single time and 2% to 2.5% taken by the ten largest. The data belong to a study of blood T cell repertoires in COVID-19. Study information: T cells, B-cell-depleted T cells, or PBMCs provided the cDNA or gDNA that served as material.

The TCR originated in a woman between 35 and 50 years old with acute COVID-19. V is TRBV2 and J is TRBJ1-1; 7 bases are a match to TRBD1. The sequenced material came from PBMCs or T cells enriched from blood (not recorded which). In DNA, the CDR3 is TGTGCCAGCAGCTCAGAGGGGGCGGTGAACACTGAAGCTTTCTTT. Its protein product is CASSSEGAVNTEAFF.